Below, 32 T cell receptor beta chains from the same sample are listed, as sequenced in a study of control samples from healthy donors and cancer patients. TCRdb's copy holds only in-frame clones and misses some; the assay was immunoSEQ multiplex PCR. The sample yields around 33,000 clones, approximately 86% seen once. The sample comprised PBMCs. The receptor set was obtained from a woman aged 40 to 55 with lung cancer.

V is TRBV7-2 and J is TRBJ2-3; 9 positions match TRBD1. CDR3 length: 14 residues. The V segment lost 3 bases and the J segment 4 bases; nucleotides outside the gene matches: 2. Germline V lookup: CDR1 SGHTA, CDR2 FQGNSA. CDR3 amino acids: CASSLGQGADTQYF. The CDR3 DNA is TGTGCCAGCAGCTTGGGACAGGGAGCAGATACGCAGTATTTT.

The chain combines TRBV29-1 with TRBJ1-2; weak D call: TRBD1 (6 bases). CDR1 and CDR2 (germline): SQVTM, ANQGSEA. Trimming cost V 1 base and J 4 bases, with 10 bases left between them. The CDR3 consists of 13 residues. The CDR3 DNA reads TGCAGCGTTGAAGGGGGGGCGGGCTATGGCTACACCTTC. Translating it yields CSVEGGAGYGYTF.

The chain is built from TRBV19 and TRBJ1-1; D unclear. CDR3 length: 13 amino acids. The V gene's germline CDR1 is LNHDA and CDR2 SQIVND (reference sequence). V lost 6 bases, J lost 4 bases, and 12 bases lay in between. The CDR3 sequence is CASRALGSTEAFF. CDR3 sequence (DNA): TGTGCCAGTAGGGCCCTGGGTTCCACTGAAGCTTTCTTT.

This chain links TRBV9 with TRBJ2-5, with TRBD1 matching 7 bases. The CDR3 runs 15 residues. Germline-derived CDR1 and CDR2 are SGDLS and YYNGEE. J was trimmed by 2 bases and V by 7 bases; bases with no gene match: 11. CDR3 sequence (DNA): TGTGCCAGCTCCCGGTGGGACAGCAAGCAAGAGACCCAGTACTTC. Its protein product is CASSRWDSKQETQYF.

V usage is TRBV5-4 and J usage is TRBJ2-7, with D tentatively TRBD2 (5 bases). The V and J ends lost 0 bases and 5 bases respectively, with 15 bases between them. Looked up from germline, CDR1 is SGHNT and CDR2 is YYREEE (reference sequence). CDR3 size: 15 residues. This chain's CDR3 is CASSLGDLADHEQYF. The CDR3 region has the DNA TGTGCCAGCAGCTTGGGGGATCTAGCTGACCACGAGCAGTACTTC.

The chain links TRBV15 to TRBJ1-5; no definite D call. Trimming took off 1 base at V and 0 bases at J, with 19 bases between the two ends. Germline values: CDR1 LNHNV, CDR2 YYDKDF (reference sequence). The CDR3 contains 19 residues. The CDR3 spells CATSRAISRSVYSNQPQHF. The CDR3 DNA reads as TGTGCCACCAGCAGAGCTATAAGCCGGTCTGTTTATAGCAATCAGCCCCAGCATTTT. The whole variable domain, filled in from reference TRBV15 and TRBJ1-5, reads DAMVIQNPRYQVTQFGKPVTLSCSQTLNHNVMYWYQQKSSQAPKLLFHYYDKDFNNEADTPDNFQSRRPNTSFCFLDIRSPGLGDTAMYLCATSRAISRSVYSNQPQHFGDGTRLSIL.

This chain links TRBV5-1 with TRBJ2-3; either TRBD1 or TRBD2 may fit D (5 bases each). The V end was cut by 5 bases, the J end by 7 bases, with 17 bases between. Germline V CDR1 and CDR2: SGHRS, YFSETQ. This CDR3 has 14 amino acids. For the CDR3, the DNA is TGCGCCAGCAGTAGGGACCACCAGGTTAATACGCAGTATTTT. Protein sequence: CASSRDHQVNTQYF.

CDR3 nucleotide sequence: TGTGCCAGCAGTTTATCGAAGACAGGGGGCCAGCCCCAGCATTTT. Translated, it gives CASSLSKTGGQPQHF. The gene calls are TRBV27 and TRBJ1-5; 10 positions agree with TRBD1. Germline assignment: CDR1 MNHEY and CDR2 SMNVEV (reference sequence). The CDR3 consists of 15 residues. With 0 bases clipped from V and 7 bases from J, the junction kept 3 bases outside the gene matches.

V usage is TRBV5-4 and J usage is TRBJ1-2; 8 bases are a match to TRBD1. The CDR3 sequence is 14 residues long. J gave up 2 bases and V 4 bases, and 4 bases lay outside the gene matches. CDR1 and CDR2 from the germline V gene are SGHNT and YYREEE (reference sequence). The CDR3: CASSVGQENYGYTF. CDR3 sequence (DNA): TGTGCCAGCAGCGTGGGACAGGAGAACTATGGCTACACCTTC.

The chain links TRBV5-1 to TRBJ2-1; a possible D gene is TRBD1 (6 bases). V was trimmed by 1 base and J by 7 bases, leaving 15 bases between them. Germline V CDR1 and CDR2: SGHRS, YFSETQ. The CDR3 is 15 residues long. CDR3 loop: CASSLMGHGPNEQFF. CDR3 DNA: TGCGCCAGCAGCTTGATGGGACACGGGCCTAATGAGCAGTTCTTC.

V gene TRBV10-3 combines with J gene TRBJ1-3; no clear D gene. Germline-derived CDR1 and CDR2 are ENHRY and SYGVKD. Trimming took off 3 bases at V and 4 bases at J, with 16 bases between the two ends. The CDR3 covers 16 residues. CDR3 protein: CAISDGSPGKGNTIYF. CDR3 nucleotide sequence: TGTGCCATCAGTGACGGGTCACCGGGAAAGGGAAACACCATATATTTT.

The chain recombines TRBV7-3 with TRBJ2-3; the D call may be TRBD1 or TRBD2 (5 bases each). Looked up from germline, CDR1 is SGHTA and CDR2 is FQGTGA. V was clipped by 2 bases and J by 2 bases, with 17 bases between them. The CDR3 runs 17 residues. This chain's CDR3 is CASSLGPSEGNTDTQYF. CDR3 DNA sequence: TGTGCCAGCAGCTTAGGGCCCTCAGAGGGGAACACAGATACGCAGTATTTT.

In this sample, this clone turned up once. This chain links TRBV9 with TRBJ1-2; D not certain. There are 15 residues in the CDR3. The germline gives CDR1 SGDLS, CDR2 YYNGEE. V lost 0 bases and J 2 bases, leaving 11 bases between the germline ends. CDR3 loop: CASSVVDGINYGYTF. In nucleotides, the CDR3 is TGTGCCAGCAGCGTAGTTGACGGCATCAACTATGGCTACACCTTC.

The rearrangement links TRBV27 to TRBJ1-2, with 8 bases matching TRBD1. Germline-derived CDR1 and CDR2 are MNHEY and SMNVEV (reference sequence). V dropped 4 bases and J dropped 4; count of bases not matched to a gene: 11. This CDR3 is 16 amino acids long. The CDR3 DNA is TGTGCCAGCAGTTCGCGAGGGACAGGCGATTCCTATGGCTACACCTTC. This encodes CASSSRGTGDSYGYTF.

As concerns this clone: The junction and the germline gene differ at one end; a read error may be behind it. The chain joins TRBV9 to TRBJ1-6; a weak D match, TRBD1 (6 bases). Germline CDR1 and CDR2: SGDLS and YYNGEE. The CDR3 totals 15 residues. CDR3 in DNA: TGTGCCAGCAGCGAGATGGGACAAGGCAATTCATCCCTCCACTTT. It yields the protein CASSEMGQGNSSLHF.

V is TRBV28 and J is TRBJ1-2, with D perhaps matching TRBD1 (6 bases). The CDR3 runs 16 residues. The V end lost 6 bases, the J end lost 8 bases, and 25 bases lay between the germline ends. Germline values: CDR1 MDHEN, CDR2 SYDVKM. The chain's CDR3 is CASRSPARTVFAGYTF. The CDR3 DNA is TGTGCCAGCAGATCCCCCGCTCGGACAGTTTTTGCCGGCTACACCTTC.

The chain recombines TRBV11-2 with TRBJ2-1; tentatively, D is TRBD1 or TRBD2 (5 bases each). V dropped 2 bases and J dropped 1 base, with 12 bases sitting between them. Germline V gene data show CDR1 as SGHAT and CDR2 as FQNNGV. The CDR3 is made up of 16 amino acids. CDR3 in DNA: TGTGCCAGCAGCTTATTGGTGGGGGTTTCCTACAATGAGCAGTTCTTC. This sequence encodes CASSLLVGVSYNEQFF.

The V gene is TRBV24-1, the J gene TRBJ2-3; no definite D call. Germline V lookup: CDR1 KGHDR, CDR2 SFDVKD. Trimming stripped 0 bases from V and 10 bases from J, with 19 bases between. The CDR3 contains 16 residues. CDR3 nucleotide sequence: TGTGCCACCAGTGATTTGATGGTGGCAGGTGGTTGGGCGCAGTATTTT. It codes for CATSDLMVAGGWAQYF.

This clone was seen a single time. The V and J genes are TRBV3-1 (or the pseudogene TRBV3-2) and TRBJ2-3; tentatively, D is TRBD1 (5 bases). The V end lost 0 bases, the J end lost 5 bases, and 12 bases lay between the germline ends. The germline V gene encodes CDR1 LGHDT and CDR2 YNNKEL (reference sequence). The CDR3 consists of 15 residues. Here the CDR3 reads CASSQDWAREDTQYF. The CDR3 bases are TGTGCCAGCAGCCAAGATTGGGCCAGGGAAGATACGCAGTATTTT.

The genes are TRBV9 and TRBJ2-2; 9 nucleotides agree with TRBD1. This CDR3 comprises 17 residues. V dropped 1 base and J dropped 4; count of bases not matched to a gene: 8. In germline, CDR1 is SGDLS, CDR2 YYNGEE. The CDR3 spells CASSVSRDREFTGELFF. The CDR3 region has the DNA TGTGCCAGCAGCGTATCCCGGGACAGGGAGTTCACCGGGGAGCTGTTTTTT.

This CDR3 reads CASSHYGTGYNEQFF. CDR3 nucleotides: TGTGCCAGCAGTCACTACGGGACGGGCTACAATGAGCAGTTCTTC. The genes are TRBV13 and TRBJ2-1; D is tentatively TRBD1 or TRBD2 (5 bases each). V was trimmed by 6 bases and J by 3 bases, leaving 15 bases between them. This CDR3 region has 15 residues. CDR1 is PRHDT and CDR2 is FYEKMQ in the germline V gene (reference sequence).

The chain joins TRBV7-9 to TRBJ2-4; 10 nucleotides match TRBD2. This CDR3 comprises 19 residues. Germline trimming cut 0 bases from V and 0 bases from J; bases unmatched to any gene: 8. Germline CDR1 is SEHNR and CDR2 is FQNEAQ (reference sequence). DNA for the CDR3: TGTGCCAGCAGCTTAGCGGGCCTAGCGGGGGCCGTAGCCAAAAACATTCAGTACTTC. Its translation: CASSLAGLAGAVAKNIQYF.

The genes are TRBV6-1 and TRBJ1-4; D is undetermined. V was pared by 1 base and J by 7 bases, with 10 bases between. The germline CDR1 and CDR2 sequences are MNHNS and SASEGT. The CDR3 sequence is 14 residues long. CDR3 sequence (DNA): TGTGCCAGCAGTGAAGGACTCGGTAGTGAAAAACTGTTTTTT. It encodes CASSEGLGSEKLFF.

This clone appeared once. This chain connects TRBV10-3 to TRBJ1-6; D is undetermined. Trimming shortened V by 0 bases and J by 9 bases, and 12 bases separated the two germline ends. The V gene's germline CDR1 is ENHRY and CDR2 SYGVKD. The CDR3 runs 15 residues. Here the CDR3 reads CAISESSAVGSPLHF. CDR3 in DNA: TGTGCCATCAGTGAGTCGTCCGCGGTGGGTTCACCCCTCCACTTT.

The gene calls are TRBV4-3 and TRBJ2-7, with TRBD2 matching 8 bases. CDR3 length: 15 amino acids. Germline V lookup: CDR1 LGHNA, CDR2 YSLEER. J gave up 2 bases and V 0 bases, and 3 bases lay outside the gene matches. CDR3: CASSQDRGGPYEQYF. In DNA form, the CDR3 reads TGCGCCAGCAGCCAAGATCGGGGGGGCCCCTACGAGCAGTACTTC.

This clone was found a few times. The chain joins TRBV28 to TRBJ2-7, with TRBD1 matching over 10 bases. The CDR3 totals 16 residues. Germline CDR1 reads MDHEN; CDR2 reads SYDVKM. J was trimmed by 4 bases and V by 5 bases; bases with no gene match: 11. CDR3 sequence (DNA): TGTGCCAGCAGTCATACGACAGGGGGCCCGGGTTACGAGCAGTACTTC. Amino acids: CASSHTTGGPGYEQYF.

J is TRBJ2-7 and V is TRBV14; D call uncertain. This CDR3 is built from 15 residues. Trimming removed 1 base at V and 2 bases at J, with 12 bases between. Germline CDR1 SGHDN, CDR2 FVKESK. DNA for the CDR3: TGTGCCAGCAGCCAAGTTGCCCTAGGCGCCTACGAGCAGTACTTC. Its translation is CASSQVALGAYEQYF.

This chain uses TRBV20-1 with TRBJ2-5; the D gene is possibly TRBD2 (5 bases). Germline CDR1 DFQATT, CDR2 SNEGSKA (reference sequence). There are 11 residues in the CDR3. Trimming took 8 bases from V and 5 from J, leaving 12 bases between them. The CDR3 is CSTLEKETQYF. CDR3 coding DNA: TGCAGTACACTAGAGAAGGAGACCCAGTACTTC.

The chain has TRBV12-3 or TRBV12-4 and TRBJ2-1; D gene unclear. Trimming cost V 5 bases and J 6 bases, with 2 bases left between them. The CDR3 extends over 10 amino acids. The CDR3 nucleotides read TGTGCCAGCAGTCGCAATGAGCAGTTCTTC. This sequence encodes CASSRNEQFF.

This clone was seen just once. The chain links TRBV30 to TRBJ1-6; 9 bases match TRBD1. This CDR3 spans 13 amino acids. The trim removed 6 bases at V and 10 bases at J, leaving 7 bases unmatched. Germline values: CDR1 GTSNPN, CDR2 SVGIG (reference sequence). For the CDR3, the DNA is TGTGCCTGCACCGGGACAGGGATCTCACCCCTCCACTTT. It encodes CACTGTGISPLHF.

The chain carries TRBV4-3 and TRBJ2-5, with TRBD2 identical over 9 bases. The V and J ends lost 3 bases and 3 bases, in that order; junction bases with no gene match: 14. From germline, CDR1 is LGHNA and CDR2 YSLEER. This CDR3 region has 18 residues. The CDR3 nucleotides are TGCGCCAGCAGCCAGACTCTTCGGCCGGCGGGGGGGAAAGAGACCCAGTACTTC. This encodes CASSQTLRPAGGKETQYF.

The CDR3 region has the DNA TGTGCCATCAGTGAGTCAGGGGGGGCCGGTACAGATACGCAGTATTTT. Protein product: CAISESGGAGTDTQYF. The chain has TRBV10-3 and TRBJ2-3; the D gene is possibly TRBD2 (7 bases). The V end was cut by 0 bases, the J end by 3 bases, with 13 bases between. CDR1 and CDR2 (germline): ENHRY, SYGVKD. This CDR3 is 16 amino acids long.